These T cell receptor beta chains were read from a single sample in a study of blood T cell repertoires in COVID-19. Sequencing used immunoSEQ multiplex PCR; TCRdb keeps in-frame clones, though not all of them. The table has approximately 160,000 clones, approximately 93% seen once. Sequenced input: peripheral blood. These receptors were collected from a woman aged 60-70 years with COVID-19, enrolled during active disease. CDR3s include the opening cysteine and the closing phenylalanine or tryptophan. A D gene is named only where the DNA matches it firmly. Not all rows give a size; the values are once, few, many and, for expanded clones, a class.

abundance,d_gene,v_gene,j_gene,CDR3aa,CDR3nt
.,.,TRBV4-3,TRBJ2-7,CASSQEWGQYEQYF,TGCGCCAGCAGCCAAGAATGGGGGCAATACGAGCAGTACTTC
.,.,TRBV6-5,TRBJ1-2,CASRPPYGQNYGYTF,TGTGCCAGCAGACCCCCTTATGGACAGAACTATGGCTACACCTTC
.,.,TRBV5-1,TRBJ1-1,CASSLVQGLMNTEAFF,TGCGCCAGCAGCTTGGTACAGGGCCTCATGAACACTGAAGCTTTCTTT
once,TRBD1,TRBV2,TRBJ2-5,CASIPFKGAETQYF,TGTGCCAGCATCCCCTTTAAGGGGGCAGAGACCCAGTACTTC
.,TRBD2,TRBV5-4,TRBJ2-7,CASSYGGAISGSYEQYF,TGTGCCAGCAGTTACGGGGGGGCTATCTCCGGGTCCTACGAGCAGTACTTC
.,.,TRBV6-5,TRBJ2-1,CASNSGSNEQFF,TGTGCCAGCAACAGCGGTAGCAATGAGCAGTTCTTC
.,TRBD1,TRBV15,TRBJ1-2,CATSRDTGGNGYTF,TGTGCCACCAGCAGAGATACAGGGGGAAATGGCTACACCTTC
.,.,TRBV19,TRBJ1-5,CASSIGWEGTFNQPQHF,TGTGCCAGTAGTATAGGTTGGGAGGGTACTTTCAATCAGCCCCAGCATTTT
once,.,TRBV6-2/TRBV6-3,TRBJ1-1,CASSVSRNTEAFF,TGTGCCAGCAGTGTCTCGAGGAACACTGAAGCTTTCTTT
.,.,TRBV11-3,TRBJ2-1,CASSLDSLNEQFF,TGTGCCAGCAGCTTAGACTCCCTCAATGAGCAGTTCTTC
once,TRBD1,TRBV7-3,TRBJ1-1,CASSRQGGRTEAFF,TGTGCCAGCAGCAGACAAGGGGGCCGCACTGAAGCTTTCTTT
.,TRBD1,TRBV4-1,TRBJ1-2,CASSQEVQGDGYTF,TGCGCCAGCAGCCAAGAGGTTCAGGGGGACGGCTACACCTTC
.,.,TRBV7-2,TRBJ1-5,CASSLTGQFNQPQHF,TGTGCCAGCAGCTTAACTGGGCAGTTCAATCAGCCCCAGCATTTT
.,.,TRBV19,TRBJ1-3,CASTPRGREDTIYF,TGTGCCAGTACCCCCAGGGGCCGTGAGGACACCATATATTTT
.,.,TRBV9,TRBJ2-7,CASSVVQDTYEQYF,TGTGCCAGCAGCGTTGTCCAGGACACCTACGAGCAGTACTTC
.,.,TRBV19,TRBJ2-2,CASSRAGLAGELFF,TGTGCCAGTAGTCGGGCAGGGTTGGCCGGGGAGCTGTTTTTT
.,TRBD2,TRBV9,TRBJ2-1,CASNTAGGYNEQFF,TGTGCCAGCAATACAGCGGGGGGCTACAATGAGCAGTTCTTC
.,.,TRBV2,TRBJ1-2,CASRHTGDAVYGYTF,TGTGCCAGCAGACATACAGGAGATGCTGTTTATGGCTACACCTTC
.,.,TRBV7-2,TRBJ1-2,CASSGTGGGYTF,TGTGCCAGCAGCGGGACCGGGGGGGGCTACACCTTC
.,.,TRBV11-2,TRBJ1-2,CASSLGASYGYTF,TGTGCCAGCAGCTTAGGGGCGAGCTATGGCTACACCTTC
.,.,TRBV6-5,TRBJ2-1,CASRMRHEQFF,TGTGCCAGCAGAATGCGGCATGAGCAGTTCTTC
.,.,TRBV12-3/TRBV12-4,TRBJ1-4,CASSLVQGDKLFF,TGTGCCAGCAGTTTAGTCCAGGGTGATAAACTGTTTTTT
.,.,TRBV5-1,TRBJ1-2,CASSSPTGPYGYTF,TGCGCCAGCAGCTCCCCTACAGGCCCCTATGGCTACACCTTC
.,.,TRBV10-3,TRBJ1-2,CAISSGTVDGYTF,TGTGCCATCAGTTCAGGTACGGTTGATGGCTACACCTTC
.,.,TRBV5-1,TRBJ2-7,CASSSQQGSAYEQYF,TGCGCCAGCAGCTCTCAACAGGGTTCTGCCTACGAGCAGTACTTC
.,TRBD1,TRBV7-2,TRBJ1-6,CASSPWTGRTNSPLHF,TGTGCCAGCAGCCCATGGACAGGTAGAACCAATTCACCCCTCCACTTT
.,.,TRBV7-2,TRBJ1-2,CASSPDSNYGYTF,TGTGCCAGCAGCCCTGACAGTAACTATGGCTACACCTTC
.,TRBD1,TRBV5-1,TRBJ2-7,CASSVGTGPYEQYF,TGCGCCAGCAGCGTCGGGACAGGGCCCTACGAGCAGTACTTC
.,TRBD1,TRBV4-1,TRBJ2-7,CASSQYQTGVYEQYF,TGCGCCAGCAGCCAATACCAGACAGGGGTCTACGAGCAGTACTTC
.,.,TRBV15,TRBJ1-6,CATSRDHQGSNSPLHF,TGTGCCACCAGCAGAGATCATCAGGGGTCCAATTCACCCCTCCACTTT
.,.,TRBV5-3,TRBJ1-5,CARSLFIVEGLAHSNQPQHF,TGTGCCAGAAGCTTGTTTATTGTGGAGGGGCTGGCCCATAGCAATCAGCCCCAGCATTTT
.,.,TRBV5-8,TRBJ1-2,CASRSRVGYGYTF,TGTGCCAGCAGATCCAGGGTTGGCTATGGCTACACCTTC
once,.,TRBV10-3,TRBJ1-1,CAISLTQGLEAFF,TGTGCCATCAGTCTAACACAGGGTTTGGAAGCTTTCTTT
.,TRBD1,TRBV5-1,TRBJ1-1,CASSLGQGQNTEAFF,TGCGCCAGCAGCTTGGGACAGGGCCAAAACACTGAAGCTTTCTTT
.,.,TRBV18,TRBJ1-1,CASSNDRNTEAFF,TGTGCCAGCTCAAACGACAGGAACACTGAAGCTTTCTTT
.,.,TRBV27,TRBJ1-4,CASSLWITGNEKLFF,TGTGCCAGCAGTTTATGGATAACGGGTAATGAAAAACTGTTTTTT
once,.,TRBV7-2,TRBJ1-6,CASSLEGGGNPTNSVLHF,TGTGCCAGCAGCTTAGAGGGCGGGGGTAACCCTACTAATTCGGTCCTCCACTTT
.,.,TRBV7-9,TRBJ2-7,CASSSSGYEQYF,TGTGCCAGCAGCTCTTCGGGCTACGAGCAGTACTTC
.,.,TRBV2,TRBJ2-5,CASRRTLQETQYF,TGTGCCAGCAGAAGGACACTACAAGAGACCCAGTACTTC
.,.,TRBV5-4,TRBJ1-1,CASSLERGEAFF,TGTGCCAGCAGCTTGGAGCGGGGTGAAGCTTTCTTT
.,TRBD1,TRBV3-1/TRBV3-2,TRBJ1-1,CASSQATGGFAEAFF,TGTGCCAGCAGCCAAGCCACAGGGGGCTTCGCTGAAGCTTTCTTT
.,TRBD2,TRBV4-3,TRBJ2-3,CASSRSGGSDTQYF,TGCGCCAGCAGCCGTAGCGGGGGGTCAGATACGCAGTATTTT
.,.,TRBV7-6,TRBJ1-6,CASSLNRSVNSPLHF,TGTGCCAGCAGCTTAAACAGGAGTGTTAATTCACCCCTCCACTTT
.,.,TRBV6-5,TRBJ1-4,CASSYANRVAEKLFF,TGTGCCAGCAGTTACGCAAACAGGGTAGCTGAAAAACTGTTTTTT
.,.,TRBV7-2,TRBJ1-4,CASSLEMRSEKLFF,TGTGCCAGCAGCTTAGAGATGCGAAGTGAAAAACTGTTTTTT
.,.,TRBV5-4,TRBJ1-2,CASSIPGAVNYGYTF,TGTGCCAGCAGCATTCCGGGAGCCGTTAACTATGGCTACACCTTC
.,.,TRBV27,TRBJ2-2,CASSTTGLRTGELFF,TGTGCCAGCAGTACTACAGGATTGAGAACCGGGGAGCTGTTTTTT
.,.,TRBV7-9,TRBJ1-3,CASSPGYEGNTIYF,TGTGCCAGCAGCCCCGGGTACGAAGGAAACACCATATATTTT
.,TRBD2,TRBV7-3,TRBJ2-1,CASSHSGGVSNEQFF,TGTGCCAGCAGCCATAGCGGGGGGGTTTCCAATGAGCAGTTCTTC
once,TRBD2,TRBV4-3,TRBJ2-1,CASSHRTSGAYNEQFF,TGCGCCAGCAGCCACCGGACTAGCGGGGCCTACAATGAGCAGTTCTTC
.,.,TRBV4-2,TRBJ1-1,CASSQVEHLSTEAFF,TGTGCCAGCAGCCAAGTCGAGCATCTGAGCACTGAAGCTTTCTTT
.,TRBD2,TRBV4-2,TRBJ2-3,CASSQAREDTDTQYF,TGTGCCAGCAGCCAAGCCCGGGAGGACACAGATACGCAGTATTTT
.,.,TRBV30,TRBJ1-6,CAWSRGAIGNSPLHF,TGTGCCTGGAGTCGCGGGGCTATTGGCAATTCACCCCTCCACTTT
.,TRBD1,TRBV6-2/TRBV6-3,TRBJ2-2,CASSPWTGTSTGELFF,TGTGCCAGCAGTCCCTGGACAGGAACGAGCACCGGGGAGCTGTTTTTT